These 16 T cell receptor beta chains share one sample of origin, sequenced in a study of molecular identifiers for immune sequencing clone quantification. From the PCR reads, TCRdb called clonotypes with MiXCR, one entry per CDR3 protein. The sample records 300,000 to 400,000 distinct CDR3 sequences, over 20% being singletons. The specimen was naive CD8+ T cells from blood, with Jurkat cell RNA spiked in. Documented subset: FACS-sorted CD8+CD4-CCR7+CD45RA+ naive T cells. Every receptor here comes from a human donor in good health. Some libraries in this study had Jurkat cell RNA spiked in.

CDR3: CASSLAARGFRHNEQFF. Here the CDR3 DNA reads TGTGCCAGCAGCTTAGCTGCCAGGGGATTTCGACACAATGAGCAGTTCTTC. This chain joins TRBV7-9 and TRBJ2-1; TRBD1 is a possible D gene (6 bases). The V end lost 0 bases, the J end lost 5 bases, and 17 bases lay between the germline ends. CDR1 and CDR2 from the germline V gene are SEHNR and FQNEAQ (reference sequence). CDR3 length: 17 amino acids.

Of note for this clonotype: A single base separates this from a much larger clone, so it may be a read error. The chain carries TRBV4-3 and TRBJ2-7, with 13 bases matching TRBD2. The trim removed 1 base at V and 2 bases at J, leaving 2 bases unmatched. Germline CDR1 reads LGHNA; CDR2 reads YSLEER. The CDR3 contains 16 residues. The CDR3 region has the DNA TGCGCCAGCAGCCAAGGACTAGCGGGAGGCCCCTACGAGCAGTACTTC. Amino acid sequence: CASSQGLAGGPYEQYF.

This clonotype was seen repeatedly, ten times or more. This chain joins TRBV6-2 or TRBV6-3 and TRBJ1-1; no reliable D call. There are 13 residues in the CDR3. Between the trimmed V and J ends, which lost 1 base and 1 base, there was a span of 4 bases. Germline V gives CDR1 MNHEY, CDR2 SVGEGT. CDR3 DNA: TGTGCCAGCAGTTACTTCACGAACACTGAAGCTTTCTTT. This sequence encodes CASSYFTNTEAFF.

With regard to this clonotype: A much larger clone lies a single base off, so this may be a read error. The chain couples TRBV7-9 to TRBJ2-7, with 9 bases identical to TRBD1. Germline V CDR1 and CDR2: SEHNR, FQNEAQ (reference sequence). This CDR3 spans 18 amino acids. J lost 4 bases, V lost 5 bases, and 18 bases had no gene match. For the CDR3, the DNA is TGTGCCAGCAGCCCTAGGACAGGGGCGACTGCCTGGGGATACGAGCAGTACTTC. This sequence encodes CASSPRTGATAWGYEQYF.

In its sample, this clonotype was seen many times. V and J are TRBV4-1 and TRBJ1-2; D remains ambiguous. Germline V gene lookup returns CDR1 MGHRA and CDR2 YSYEKL. The CDR3 runs 15 residues. Trimming left V 0 bases short and J 0 bases short, with 8 bases between. The CDR3 protein is CASSQDEAANYGYTF. As DNA, the CDR3 is TGCGCCAGCAGCCAAGATGAAGCAGCTAACTATGGCTACACCTTC.

Turning to this clonotype: This may stem from a read error, because a much larger clone lies one nucleotide away. The chain recombines TRBV25-1 with TRBJ1-1; D is undetermined. The length of the CDR3 is 13 residues. Trimming pared 7 bases from V and 4 bases from J, leaving 13 bases between. In germline, CDR1 is MGHDK, CDR2 SYGVNS. The DNA for the CDR3 is TGTGCCAGCAAAGGCAGTACGAGCACTGAAGCTTTCTTT. This translates into CASKGSTSTEAFF.

This clonotype was recorded at least ten times. This chain uses TRBV19 with TRBJ2-3; D is uncertain. Germline CDR1 LNHDA, CDR2 SQIVND (reference sequence). There are 14 residues in the CDR3. Trimming shortened V by 3 bases and J by 1 base, and 8 bases separated the two germline ends. CDR3 coding DNA: TGTGCCAGTAGTATTTCCCATGGCACAGATACGCAGTATTTT. Encoded protein: CASSISHGTDTQYF.

There are many counts of this clonotype. This chain uses TRBV20-1 with TRBJ2-7, with D uncertain. CDR3 length: 14 amino acids. Germline CDR1 is DFQATT and CDR2 is SNEGSKA (reference sequence). V gave up 0 bases and J gave up 2 bases, with 11 bases separating them. CDR3 sequence: CSARDLTLTYEQYF. As DNA, the CDR3 is TGCAGTGCTAGAGATTTGACACTTACCTACGAGCAGTACTTC.

The chain employs TRBV4-3 and TRBJ2-7, with D possibly being TRBD2 (6 bases). V was trimmed by 0 bases and J by 2 bases, leaving 20 bases between them. The CDR3 has 18 residues. Germline V CDR1 and CDR2: LGHNA, YSLEER. CDR3 sequence: CASSQDLYSEGQAYEQYF. DNA of the CDR3: TGCGCCAGCAGCCAAGATCTATATTCGGAGGGGCAGGCCTACGAGCAGTACTTC.

The table lists this clonotype with many counts. This chain links TRBV13 with TRBJ1-6, with D maybe TRBD1 (5 bases). The CDR3 is 15 amino acids. Germline V gene data show CDR1 as PRHDT and CDR2 as FYEKMQ (reference sequence). Trimming took off 2 bases at V and 6 bases at J, with 11 bases between the two ends. The CDR3 is CASSLSGTPNSPLHF. CDR3 sequence (DNA): TGTGCCAGCAGCTTAAGCGGGACCCCTAATTCACCCCTCCACTTT. Complete variable domain (other parts from reference TRBV13 and TRBJ1-6): AAGVIQSPRHLIKEKRETATLKCYPIPRHDTVYWYQQGPGQDPQFLISFYEKMQSDKGSIPDRFSAQQFSDYHSELNMSSLELGDSALYFCASSLSGTPNSPLHFGNGTRLTVT.

This clonotype was recorded many times. The chain carries TRBV7-2 and TRBJ2-1, with D perhaps matching TRBD2 (7 bases). This CDR3 is 17 amino acids long. Deletions cut 6 bases from V and 3 bases from J, with 21 bases between. Germline V CDR1 and CDR2: SGHTA, FQGNSA. This chain's CDR3 is CASSQSGDMEFYNEQFF. The DNA for the CDR3 is TGTGCCAGCAGTCAAAGCGGGGACATGGAATTCTACAATGAGCAGTTCTTC. The whole variable domain, remainder taken from reference TRBV7-2 and TRBJ2-1, is GAGVSQSPSNKVTEKGKDVELRCDPISGHTALYWYRQSLGQGLEFLIYFQGNSAPDKSGLPSDRFSAERTGGSVSTLTIQRTQQEDSAVYLCASSQSGDMEFYNEQFFGPGTRLTVL.

This clonotype has a count of ten or more. For the CDR3, the DNA is TGTGCCAGCAGCTATTTAGGTGATACGCAGTATTTT. Its translation is CASSYLGDTQYF. This sequence joins TRBV11-2 and TRBJ2-3; D is unclear. The CDR3 spans 12 residues. V was clipped by 4 bases and J by 6 bases, with 8 bases between them. The germline V gene encodes CDR1 SGHAT and CDR2 FQNNGV.

In its sample, this clonotype was seen many times. V and J are TRBV29-1 and TRBJ2-3; 10 bases fit TRBD1. J was trimmed by 4 bases and V by 0 bases; bases with no gene match: 7. The CDR3 contains 16 residues. Germline V gene lookup returns CDR1 SQVTM and CDR2 ANQGSEA. CDR3 in amino acids: CSVEDPGQGTADTQYF. In DNA form, the CDR3 reads TGCAGCGTTGAAGACCCGGGACAGGGGACCGCAGATACGCAGTATTTT.

Details on this clonotype: One end of the junction does not line up with germline, which may come from a read error. This sequence joins TRBV7-6 and TRBJ2-1; 8 bases fit TRBD1. The germline gives CDR1 SGHVS, CDR2 FNYEAQ. This CDR3 has 18 amino acids. The CDR3 DNA reads TGTGCCGGCAGCTTAGAAGCGGACAGGGTCGCCTCCTACAATGAGCAGTTCTTC. Its translation is CAGSLEADRVASYNEQFF. Based on the CDR3 plus reference TRBV7-6 and TRBJ2-1, the full variable domain is GAGVSQSPRYKVTKRGQDVALRCDPISGHVSLYWYRQALGQGPEFLTYFNYEAQQDKSGLPNDRFSAERPEGSISTLTIQRTEQRDSAMYRCAGSLEADRVASYNEQFFGPGTRLTVL.

In its sample, this clonotype was seen many times. The chain carries TRBV19 and TRBJ2-3; 7 positions agree with TRBD1. The CDR3 sequence is 15 residues long. The V gene's germline CDR1 is LNHDA and CDR2 SQIVND (reference sequence). The junction had 10 bases not matched to a gene; V was cut back by 5 bases and J by 5 bases. The DNA of the CDR3 is TGTGCCAGTAGTCCTTGGGGACAGCAAGAAGATACGCAGTATTTT. This translates into CASSPWGQQEDTQYF. Combining the CDR3 with reference TRBV19 and TRBJ2-3 gives the whole variable domain DGGITQSPKYLFRKEGQNVTLSCEQNLNHDAMYWYRQDPGQGLRLIYYSQIVNDFQKGDIAEGYSVSREKKESFPLTVTSAQKNPTAFYLCASSPWGQQEDTQYFGPGTRLTVL.

This clonotype was observed many times. The chain uses TRBV12-5 and TRBJ2-3, with 10 bases matching TRBD2. V trimming: 6 bases; J trimming: 4 bases; junction bases outside the gene matches: 10. The V gene's germline CDR1 is LGHNT and CDR2 FRNRAP. This CDR3 spans 16 amino acids. In DNA, the CDR3 is TGTGCTAGTGGATACCTAGCGGGGGCACCGGCAGATACGCAGTATTTT. This translates into CASGYLAGAPADTQYF.